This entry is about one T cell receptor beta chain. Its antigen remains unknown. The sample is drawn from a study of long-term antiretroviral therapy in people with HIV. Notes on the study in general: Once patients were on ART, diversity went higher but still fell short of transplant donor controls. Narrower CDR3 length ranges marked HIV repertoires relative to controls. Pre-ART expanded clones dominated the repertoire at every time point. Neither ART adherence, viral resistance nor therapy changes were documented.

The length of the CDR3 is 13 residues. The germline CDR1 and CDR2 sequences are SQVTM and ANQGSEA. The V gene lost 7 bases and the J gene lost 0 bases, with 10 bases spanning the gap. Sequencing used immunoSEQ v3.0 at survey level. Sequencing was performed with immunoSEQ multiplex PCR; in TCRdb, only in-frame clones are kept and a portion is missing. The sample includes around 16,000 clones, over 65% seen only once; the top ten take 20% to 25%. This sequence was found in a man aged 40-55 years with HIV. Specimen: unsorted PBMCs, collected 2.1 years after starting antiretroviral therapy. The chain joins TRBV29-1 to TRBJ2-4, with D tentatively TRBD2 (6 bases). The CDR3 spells CSALGLAKNIQYF. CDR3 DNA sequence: TGCAGCGCCCTGGGACTAGCCAAAAACATTCAGTACTTC.